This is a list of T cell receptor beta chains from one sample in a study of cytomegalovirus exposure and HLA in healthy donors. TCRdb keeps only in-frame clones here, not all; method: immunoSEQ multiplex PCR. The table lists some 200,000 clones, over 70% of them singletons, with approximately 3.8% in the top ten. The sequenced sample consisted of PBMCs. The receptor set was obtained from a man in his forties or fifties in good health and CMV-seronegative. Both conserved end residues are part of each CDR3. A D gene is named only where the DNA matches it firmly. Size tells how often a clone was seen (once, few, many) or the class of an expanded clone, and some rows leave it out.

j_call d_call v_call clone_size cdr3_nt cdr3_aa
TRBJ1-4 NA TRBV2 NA TGTGCCAGCAGGCTCACCCATACCCCGGAGGAAAAACTGTTTTTT CASRLTHTPEEKLFF
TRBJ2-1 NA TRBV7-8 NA TGTGCCAGCACCAAAGGGGCCTCCTACAATGAGCAGTTCTTC CASTKGASYNEQFF
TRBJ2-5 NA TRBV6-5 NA TGTGCCAGCAGTTACTCTGGGAGCGAGCGTGAGTACTTC CASSYSGSEREYF
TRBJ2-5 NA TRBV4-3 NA TGCGCCAGCAGCCAAGTCGCCGAAGGCGGGGCAGGTGAGACCCAGTACTTC CASSQVAEGGAGETQYF
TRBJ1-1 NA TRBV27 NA TGTGCCAGCAGTTTAGGGGCGGTTGAAGCTTTCTTT CASSLGAVEAFF
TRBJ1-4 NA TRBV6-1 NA TGTGCCAGCAGTGAATCCGGGAGCTTTGGGACGTTGTTTTTT CASSESGSFGTLFF
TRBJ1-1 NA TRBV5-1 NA TGCGCCAGCAGTGTAACTGAGGACACTGAAGCTTTCTTT CASSVTEDTEAFF
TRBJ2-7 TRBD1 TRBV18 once TGTGCCAGCTCACCACCGGGACAGGGCGCCTACGAGCAGTACTTC CASSPPGQGAYEQYF
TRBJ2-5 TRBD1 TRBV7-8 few TGTGCCAGCAGCTTTCAGGGGGCCAGCAAAGAGACCCAGTACTTC CASSFQGASKETQYF
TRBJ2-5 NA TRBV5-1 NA TGCGCCAGCAGCTTGGGAATAGCTCAAGAGACCCAGTACTTC CASSLGIAQETQYF
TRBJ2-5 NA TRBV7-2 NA TGTGCCAGCAGCCTGGGGGGTGGAGAGACCCAGTACTTC CASSLGGGETQYF
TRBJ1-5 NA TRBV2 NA TGTGCCAGCAGTGACAACAGGGTGCAGGGGCAGCCCCAGCATTTT CASSDNRVQGQPQHF
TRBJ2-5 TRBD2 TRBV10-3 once TGTGCCATCAGTGCCCCCGGGGGGGCCCGAGAGACCCAGTACTTC CAISAPGGARETQYF
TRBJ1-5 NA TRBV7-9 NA TGTGCCAGCAGTGACGACAGAAGCAATCAGCCCCAGCATTTT CASSDDRSNQPQHF
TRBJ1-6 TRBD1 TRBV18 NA TGTGCCAGCTCACGACAGGGGGCTTTGGATAATTCACCCCTCCACTTT CASSRQGALDNSPLHF
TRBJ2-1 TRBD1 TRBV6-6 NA TGTGCCAGCAGTACCGACAGGGGGCTAGGCAATGAGCAGTTCTTC CASSTDRGLGNEQFF
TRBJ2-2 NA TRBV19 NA TGTGCCAGCCTCCAGGGGAAGGTCACCGGGGAGCTGTTTTTT CASLQGKVTGELFF
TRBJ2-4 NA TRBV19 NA TGTGCCAGTAGTATAGATCGCCAGGGAAACATTCAGTACTTC CASSIDRQGNIQYF
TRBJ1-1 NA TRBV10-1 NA TGCGCCAGCAGTGAGTCTAGATCTCATGAAGCTTTCTTT CASSESRSHEAFF
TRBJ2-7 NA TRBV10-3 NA TGTGCCATCAGTCAGTCGCTCTACGAGCAGTACTTC CAISQSLYEQYF
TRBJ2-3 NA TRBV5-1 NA TGCGCCAGCAGCCAGAGGGATACGCAGTATTTT CASSQRDTQYF
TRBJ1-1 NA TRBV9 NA TGTGCCAGCAAGTCCAGGGCGGACACTGAAGCTTTCTTT CASKSRADTEAFF
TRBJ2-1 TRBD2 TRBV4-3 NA TGCGCCAGCAGCCAAGATCATGTGGCGGGGGGGCGTTACAATGAGCAGTTCTTC CASSQDHVAGGRYNEQFF
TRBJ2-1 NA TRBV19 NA TGTGCCAGTAGTATAGAAAGTGGAGGGTTTGAGCAGTTCTTC CASSIESGGFEQFF
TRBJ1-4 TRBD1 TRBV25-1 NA TGTGCCAGCAGCTGGACAGGGGGTAATGAAAAACTGTTTTTT CASSWTGGNEKLFF
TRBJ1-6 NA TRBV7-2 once TGTGCCAGCAGCTTAAGGGAGGGTCGCTCACCCCTCCACTTT CASSLREGRSPLHF
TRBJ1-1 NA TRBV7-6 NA TGTGCCAGCAGCTTTCGAGAGAACACTGAAGCTTTCTTT CASSFRENTEAFF
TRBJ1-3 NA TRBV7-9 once TGTTCCAGCAGCTCCTTGGACTTACTCAACTCTGGAAACACCATATATTTT CSSSSLDLLNSGNTIYF